This is a list of T cell receptor beta chains from one sample in a study of shared clonotypes between healthy human individuals. Method: immunoSEQ multiplex PCR; TCRdb's copy keeps in-frame clones and lacks some. The sample shows some 1,400,000 clones, 95% to 97% of them seen only once. Sequencing was performed on naive CD4+ T cells sorted from blood. These receptors originate from a man younger than 45 in good health. The CDR3 runs from the conserved cysteine through the conserved F or W. The D gene is left open where the match is weak. Not all rows give a size; the values are once, few, many and, for expanded clones, a class.

V	J	size	D	DNA	CDR3
TRBV4-1	TRBJ2-7	-	-	TGCGCCAGCAGCCAAGAGCAGGGGATCGACTACGAGCAGTACTTC	CASSQEQGIDYEQYF
TRBV5-6	TRBJ2-3	-	-	TGTGCCAGCAGCTTCATTGAGGGGACAGATACGCAGTATTTT	CASSFIEGTDTQYF
TRBV11-2	TRBJ1-2	-	TRBD1	TGTGCCAGCAGCTTAAGGGGACAGCCCAACTATGGCTACACCTTC	CASSLRGQPNYGYTF
TRBV30	TRBJ2-7	-	-	TGTGCCTGGAGTCTGGCTCTCTACGAGCAGTACTTC	CAWSLALYEQYF
TRBV7-3	TRBJ2-2	-	-	TGTGCCAGCAGCCCGTGGGCGCGGAACACCGGGGAGCTGTTTTTT	CASSPWARNTGELFF
TRBV6-5	TRBJ2-7	-	-	TGTGCCAGCAGTTACTCCTGGCTAGCCAATACCTACGAGCAGTACTTC	CASSYSWLANTYEQYF
TRBV2	TRBJ1-5	once	-	TGTGCCAGCAGAGCCCTCCGGTCCGGGGGATACGCCCAGCATTTT	CASRALRSGGYAQHF
TRBV4-1	TRBJ2-2	-	-	TGCGCCAGCAGCCAAGTCGTAGTGGTAAAGCCCGGGGAGCTGTTTTTT	CASSQVVVVKPGELFF
TRBV28	TRBJ2-3	-	TRBD2	TGTGCCAGCAGTACAGGGACTAGCCACCAGTATTTT	CASSTGTSHQYF
TRBV28	TRBJ2-7	-	TRBD1	TGTGCCAGCAGTTTACTACAGGGGTACGAGCAGTACTTC	CASSLLQGYEQYF
TRBV10-1	TRBJ2-5	-	-	TGCGCCAGCAGTGACGGGAGCCAAGAGACCCAGTACTTC	CASSDGSQETQYF
TRBV2	TRBJ2-2	-	-	TGTGCCAGTAGACAGGGAGGAACCGGGGAGCTGTTTTTT	CASRQGGTGELFF
TRBV5-1	TRBJ2-2	-	-	TGCGCCAGCAGCCGCTTCCCAAGGGAAGACACCGGGGAGCTGTTTTTT	CASSRFPREDTGELFF
TRBV9	TRBJ1-3	-	-	TGTGCCAGCAGCGTAGCTGCGGGGGTCTCTGGAAACACCATATATTTT	CASSVAAGVSGNTIYF
TRBV12-5	TRBJ1-1	-	-	TGTGCTAGTGGTTCCACCGGTGAAGCTTTCTTT	CASGSTGEAFF
TRBV7-8	TRBJ2-7	-	-	TGTGCCAGCAGCTTAGATGCAGGTTCTGACGAGCAGTACTTC	CASSLDAGSDEQYF
TRBV18	TRBJ1-5	-	-	TGTGCCAGCTCACCACGGGCAGCCCGGCCCCAGCATTTT	CASSPRAARPQHF
TRBV5-4	TRBJ1-1	-	-	TGTGCCAGCAGCTGGGACCCGGTGAACACTGAAGCTTTCTTT	CASSWDPVNTEAFF